This is a list of T cell receptor beta chains from one sample in a study of T cells after yellow fever vaccination. Using its own MiXCR run on the 5' RACE reads, TCRdb lists one record per CDR3 protein. The sample holds a few hundred thousand distinct CDR3 sequences, approximately 10% seen once. The starting material was CD4+ T cells sorted from PBMCs, obtained 5 days after the yellow fever booster vaccination. The receptors come from a man aged 18 to 30 who received the YFV17D yellow fever vaccine. CDR3s include the opening cysteine and the closing phenylalanine or tryptophan. Fields, in order: V gene, D gene, clone size, J gene, CDR3 DNA, CDR3 protein. D genes are given only for firm matches. For some rows the clone size is stated as once, few or many, or as a class when expanded; others skip it.

v_gene: TRBV24-1
d_gene: TRBD1
abundance: .
j_gene: TRBJ2-3
CDR3nt: TGTGCCACCAGTGACAACGGACCGGGGACAGGAAACACAGATACGCAGTATTTT
CDR3aa: CATSDNGPGTGNTDTQYF

v_gene: TRBV20-1
d_gene: TRBD1
abundance: few
j_gene: TRBJ1-5
CDR3nt: TGCAGTGCTAGTGGGGACAGGTCCCAGCATTTT
CDR3aa: CSASGDRSQHF

v_gene: TRBV29-1
d_gene: .
abundance: few
j_gene: TRBJ1-1
CDR3nt: TGCAGCGTTGTAGTCCAGGCGAACACTGAAGCTTTCTTT
CDR3aa: CSVVVQANTEAFF

v_gene: TRBV11-2
d_gene: TRBD1
abundance: .
j_gene: TRBJ2-5
CDR3nt: TGTGCCAGCAGCCCCACAGGGGCAGAGACCCAGTACTTC
CDR3aa: CASSPTGAETQYF

v_gene: TRBV5-8
d_gene: .
abundance: few
j_gene: TRBJ1-6
CDR3nt: TGTGCCAGCAGCTGGGGACCCGGTTCACCCCTCCACTTT
CDR3aa: CASSWGPGSPLHF

v_gene: TRBV5-1
d_gene: .
abundance: few
j_gene: TRBJ2-1
CDR3nt: TGCGCCAGCAGCTTGACACCGCCCAACAATGAGCAGTTCTTC
CDR3aa: CASSLTPPNNEQFF

v_gene: TRBV15
d_gene: .
abundance: many
j_gene: TRBJ1-5
CDR3nt: TGTGCCACCAGCAGAGTTAGGCTAGTCAGGGGCAATCAGCCCCAGCATTTT
CDR3aa: CATSRVRLVRGNQPQHF

v_gene: TRBV4-2
d_gene: .
abundance: .
j_gene: TRBJ2-3
CDR3nt: TGTGCCAGCAGCCAAGTAGGGGGAGCGGAAGCAGATACGCAGTATTTT
CDR3aa: CASSQVGGAEADTQYF

v_gene: TRBV6-5
d_gene: TRBD1
abundance: .
j_gene: TRBJ2-2
CDR3nt: TGTGCCAGCAGCCCGGGACAGGGATTCGGGGAGCTGTTTTTT
CDR3aa: CASSPGQGFGELFF

v_gene: TRBV6-5
d_gene: .
abundance: .
j_gene: TRBJ2-2
CDR3nt: TGTGCCAGCAGTTACTCGAGAACTTCGACAGACCCCGGGGAGCTGTTTTTT
CDR3aa: CASSYSRTSTDPGELFF

v_gene: TRBV3-1
d_gene: TRBD2
abundance: .
j_gene: TRBJ2-2
CDR3nt: TGTGCCAGCAGCCATAGCGGGGGCGGAACCGGGGAGCTGTTTTTT
CDR3aa: CASSHSGGGTGELFF

v_gene: TRBV29-1
d_gene: .
abundance: .
j_gene: TRBJ2-5
CDR3nt: TGCAGCGTTGTCCTGGGGGAGACCCAGTACTTC
CDR3aa: CSVVLGETQYF

v_gene: TRBV18
d_gene: .
abundance: many
j_gene: TRBJ1-5
CDR3nt: TGTGCCAGCTCAACGGGACATACGAATCAGCCCCAGCATTTT
CDR3aa: CASSTGHTNQPQHF

v_gene: TRBV15
d_gene: .
abundance: .
j_gene: TRBJ1-2
CDR3nt: TGTGCCACCAGCAGAGATAGTGCGGCATATGGCTACACCTTC
CDR3aa: CATSRDSAAYGYTF

v_gene: TRBV6-6
d_gene: TRBD2
abundance: few
j_gene: TRBJ2-1
CDR3nt: TGTGCCAGCAGTTACTCTGGACTAGCGCCGTACAATGAGCAGTTCTTC
CDR3aa: CASSYSGLAPYNEQFF

v_gene: TRBV20-1
d_gene: TRBD1
abundance: few
j_gene: TRBJ1-2
CDR3nt: TGCAGTGCTAGGATACCGGGACAGGGCCTTGCCTTC
CDR3aa: CSARIPGQGLAF

v_gene: TRBV6-2/TRBV6-3
d_gene: .
abundance: .
j_gene: TRBJ1-1
CDR3nt: TGTGCCAGCGGCAGCTTAGGTGTGAACACTGAAGCTTTCTTT
CDR3aa: CASGSLGVNTEAFF

v_gene: TRBV20-1
d_gene: .
abundance: .
j_gene: TRBJ2-1
CDR3nt: TGCAGTGCTAGACGGGGCCAGGAATGGGATGAGCAGTTCTTC
CDR3aa: CSARRGQEWDEQFF

v_gene: TRBV24-1
d_gene: .
abundance: .
j_gene: TRBJ2-5
CDR3nt: TGTGCCACCACCCAGACAGACATGAGGGAGACCCAGTACTTC
CDR3aa: CATTQTDMRETQYF

v_gene: TRBV6-5
d_gene: TRBD1
abundance: .
j_gene: TRBJ2-6
CDR3nt: TGTGCCAGCAGTCCGGACAGGGGAGGGCTTAGGGCCAACGTCCTGACTTTC
CDR3aa: CASSPDRGGLRANVLTF

v_gene: TRBV6-2/TRBV6-3
d_gene: TRBD1
abundance: .
j_gene: TRBJ1-2
CDR3nt: TGTGCCAGCAGTTACAGACGGGGACAGGGATCGCGTGGCTACACCTTC
CDR3aa: CASSYRRGQGSRGYTF

v_gene: TRBV12-3/TRBV12-4
d_gene: .
abundance: .
j_gene: TRBJ2-5
CDR3nt: TGTGCCAGCAGTTTCGCAGGGGTGGAGACCCAGTACTTC
CDR3aa: CASSFAGVETQYF

v_gene: TRBV12-3/TRBV12-4
d_gene: .
abundance: few
j_gene: TRBJ1-6
CDR3nt: TGTGCCAGCAGAACGTGGGGGGCGTCACCCCTCCACTTT
CDR3aa: CASRTWGASPLHF

v_gene: TRBV5-1
d_gene: .
abundance: many
j_gene: TRBJ2-5
CDR3nt: TGCGCCAGCAGCTTATCGCAGGGCGCGGTATCTTACTTC
CDR3aa: CASSLSQGAVSYF

v_gene: TRBV7-9
d_gene: TRBD1
abundance: many
j_gene: TRBJ2-2
CDR3nt: TGTGCCAGCATCCTTCCGGGACAGGGGTACACCGGGGAGCTGTTTTTT
CDR3aa: CASILPGQGYTGELFF

v_gene: TRBV7-2
d_gene: .
abundance: few
j_gene: TRBJ2-7
CDR3nt: TGTGCCAGCAGCTACAGGGAGGACTACGAGCAGTACTTC
CDR3aa: CASSYREDYEQYF

v_gene: TRBV5-1
d_gene: .
abundance: .
j_gene: TRBJ2-3
CDR3nt: TGCGCCAGCAGCCGTGACGGGGTCGGAGATACGCAGTATTTT
CDR3aa: CASSRDGVGDTQYF

v_gene: TRBV27
d_gene: .
abundance: many
j_gene: TRBJ1-1
CDR3nt: TGTGCCAGCAGTTTTAAAGAGACCACTGAAGCTTTCTTT
CDR3aa: CASSFKETTEAFF

v_gene: TRBV5-1
d_gene: .
abundance: few
j_gene: TRBJ1-1
CDR3nt: TGCGCCAGCAGCTTGTACAGCGGTTTGGATGAAGCTTTCTTT
CDR3aa: CASSLYSGLDEAFF

v_gene: TRBV10-3
d_gene: .
abundance: many
j_gene: TRBJ2-7
CDR3nt: TGTGCCATCAGTGATTTCCTCTACGAGCAGTACTTC
CDR3aa: CAISDFLYEQYF

v_gene: TRBV5-1
d_gene: .
abundance: many
j_gene: TRBJ2-5
CDR3nt: TGCGCCAGCAGCCTGCGTGGACAAACCGGAGGGGAGACCCAGTACTTC
CDR3aa: CASSLRGQTGGETQYF

v_gene: TRBV4-3
d_gene: TRBD1
abundance: .
j_gene: TRBJ1-2
CDR3nt: TGCGCCAGCAGCCAAAACAGGGGGAATAACTATGGCTACACCTTC
CDR3aa: CASSQNRGNNYGYTF

v_gene: TRBV5-1
d_gene: TRBD1
abundance: .
j_gene: TRBJ1-6
CDR3nt: TGCGCCAGCAGGCTTGGACAGGGCAATAATTCACCCCTCCACTTT
CDR3aa: CASRLGQGNNSPLHF

v_gene: TRBV4-3
d_gene: .
abundance: many
j_gene: TRBJ1-2
CDR3nt: TGCGCCAGCAGCCAAGATATTGCCCCCGACTATGGCTACACCTTC
CDR3aa: CASSQDIAPDYGYTF

v_gene: TRBV5-5
d_gene: .
abundance: many
j_gene: TRBJ1-5
CDR3nt: TGTGCCAGCAGCTTGGAAGGGGGGCACCAGCCCCAGCATTTT
CDR3aa: CASSLEGGHQPQHF

v_gene: TRBV5-6
d_gene: TRBD1
abundance: .
j_gene: TRBJ1-5
CDR3nt: TGTGCCAGCAGCTTGGGGGACAGGGATCTCCAGCCCCAGCATTTT
CDR3aa: CASSLGDRDLQPQHF